This entry lists 13 T cell receptor beta chains sequenced from one sample in a study of beta chain features in type 1 diabetes. Expressed TCRB transcripts were sequenced because the isolated RNA had all been reverse transcribed beforehand. Clones were read by immunoSEQ multiplex PCR, and TCRdb kept only the in-frame ones, dropping some. This sample has hundreds of thousands of clones, with about 10% found just once. The sample consisted of naive CD4+ T cells from blood. Every receptor here comes from a woman aged 25 to 45 in good health.

This clone was detected a few times. CDR3 sequence: CASGPGDPTYNEQFF. The CDR3, as DNA: TGTGCTAGTGGCCCGGGGGATCCTACCTACAATGAGCAGTTCTTC. The chain employs TRBV12-5 and TRBJ2-1; TRBD2 is a possible D gene (6 bases). V lost 6 bases to trimming and J lost 2 bases, with 14 bases between them. CDR1 LGHNT and CDR2 FRNRAP come from the germline V gene. The CDR3 has 15 amino acids.

The chain uses TRBV9 and TRBJ2-1; D perhaps matches TRBD2 (5 bases). The CDR3 sequence is 13 residues long. Trimming removed 3 bases from V and 7 bases from J, with 11 bases in between. CDR1 and CDR2 from the germline V gene are SGDLS and YYNGEE. CDR3 in amino acids: CASSAGTGNEQFF. CDR3 nucleotide sequence: TGTGCCAGCAGCGCGGGAACGGGGAATGAGCAGTTCTTC. Variable domain in full (rest from reference TRBV9 and TRBJ2-1): DSGVTQTPKHLITATGQRVTLRCSPRSGDLSVYWYQQSLDQGLQFLIQYYNGEERAKGNILERFSAQQFPDLHSELNLSSLELGDSALYFCASSAGTGNEQFFGPGTRLTVL.

The V gene is TRBV30, the J gene TRBJ2-7; tentative D call: TRBD1 (5 bases). Germline V gives CDR1 GTSNPN, CDR2 SVGIG (reference sequence). Trimming shortened V by 6 bases and J by 3 bases, and 18 bases separated the two germline ends. This CDR3 contains 14 residues. CDR3 residues: CACTGREWNYEQYF. The CDR3 DNA is TGTGCCTGCACAGGACGCGAATGGAACTACGAGCAGTACTTC.

The chain has TRBV19 and TRBJ2-5; 8 positions agree with TRBD1. Germline CDR1 is LNHDA and CDR2 is SQIVND (reference sequence). V dropped 9 bases and J dropped 4; count of bases not matched to a gene: 7. This CDR3 region has 13 residues. The CDR3 region is CASTPTGVETQYF. CDR3 nucleotides: TGTGCCAGCACCCCGACAGGGGTAGAGACCCAGTACTTC.

This clone was counted between two and nine times. This chain uses TRBV2 with TRBJ1-1; the D gene is possibly TRBD1 (5 bases). Trimming pared 3 bases from V and 0 bases from J, leaving 8 bases between. Per the germline V gene, CDR1 is SNHLY and CDR2 is FYNNEI. The CDR3 runs to 14 residues. The CDR3 nucleotides are TGTGCCAGCAGTGACAGGGCCATGAACACTGAAGCTTTCTTT. Encoded protein: CASSDRAMNTEAFF.

This clone was picked up one time. The rearrangement links TRBV5-1 to TRBJ2-1; 16 nucleotides line up with TRBD2. The germline V gene encodes CDR1 SGHRS and CDR2 YFSETQ. CDR3 length: 18 amino acids. The J segment lost 0 bases and the V segment lost 4 bases, leaving 4 bases of the junction unmatched. CDR3 coding DNA: TGCGCCAGCAGCCCGGGACTAGCGGGAGGGAGCTCCTACAATGAGCAGTTCTTC. Its translation is CASSPGLAGGSSYNEQFF.

This clone turned up a few times. V is TRBV29-1 and J is TRBJ2-3, with D perhaps TRBD1 (6 bases). There are 15 residues in the CDR3. Germline CDR1 is SQVTM and CDR2 is ANQGSEA. The V end was cut by 7 bases, the J end by 3 bases, with 20 bases between. The CDR3 DNA follows: TGCAGCGGCAGTGGGGGCAGCAGGAGGACAGATACGCAGTATTTT. This translates into CSGSGGSRRTDTQYF.

The J gene is TRBJ2-5, the V gene TRBV5-6, with D tentatively TRBD2 (5 bases). The germline gives CDR1 SGHDT, CDR2 YYEEEE. There are 16 residues in the CDR3. V lost 0 bases, J lost 5 bases, and 17 bases lay in between. CDR3 nucleotide sequence: TGTGCCAGCAGCTTGGCCATGGACTTCGGCGGGGAGACCCAGTACTTC. The encoded protein is CASSLAMDFGGETQYF. Full variable domain (missing parts from reference TRBV5-6 and TRBJ2-5): DAGVTQSPTHLIKTRGQQVTLRCSPKSGHDTVSWYQQALGQGPQFIFQYYEEEERQRGNFPDRFSGHQFPNYSSELNVNALLLGDSALYLCASSLAMDFGGETQYFGPGTRLLVL.

The chain joins TRBV7-3 to TRBJ2-1; 9 nucleotides align to TRBD2. CDR1 is SGHTA, CDR2 FQGTGA, per germline. The junction had 15 bases not matched to a gene; V was cut back by 8 bases and J by 10 bases. The CDR3 is 15 residues long. The CDR3 nucleotides read TGTGCCAGCGGCGCGGCGGCTAGCGGGAATCAGGAGCAGTTCTTC. Translating gives CASGAAASGNQEQFF. Full variable domain (remainder filled in from reference TRBV7-3 and TRBJ2-1): GAGVSQTPSNKVTEKGKYVELRCDPISGHTALYWYRQSLGQGPEFLIYFQGTGAADDSGLPNDRFFAVRPEGSVSTLKIQRTERGDSAVYLCASGAAASGNQEQFFGPGTRLTVL.

This clone was seen a handful of times. The chain uses TRBV27 and TRBJ2-1; 14 nucleotides line up with TRBD2. Germline CDR1 reads MNHEY; CDR2 reads SMNVEV (reference sequence). The CDR3 loop spans 15 amino acids. J was trimmed by 8 bases and V by 8 bases; bases with no gene match: 8. The CDR3 DNA reads as TGTGCCAGCCACGCGACTAGCGGGAGGGCGGATGAGCAGTTCTTC. Protein sequence: CASHATSGRADEQFF.

This clone has more than one count but fewer than ten. V gene TRBV7-2 combines with J gene TRBJ2-1, with 8 nucleotides matching TRBD1. V trimming: 3 bases; J trimming: 8 bases; junction bases outside the gene matches: 12. The CDR3 runs to 16 residues. CDR1 is SGHTA and CDR2 is FQGNSA in the germline V gene. The CDR3 DNA follows: TGTGCCAGCAGCTTGGGATCCGGGACAGGATCGTATGAGCAGTTCTTC. Residues: CASSLGSGTGSYEQFF.

This clone was seen a single time. The chain joins TRBV28 to TRBJ2-3; a weak D match, TRBD1 (6 bases). Trimming took 4 bases from V and 3 from J, leaving 17 bases between them. Germline-derived CDR1 and CDR2 are MDHEN and SYDVKM. The CDR3 loop spans 16 amino acids. The CDR3, as DNA: TGTGCCAGCAGTTCCAGGGGCAGGGTGATTACAGATACGCAGTATTTT. Translated: CASSSRGRVITDTQYF.

This clone has more than one count but fewer than ten. The V gene is TRBV15, the J gene TRBJ2-7, with D possibly matching TRBD2 (5 bases). This CDR3 comprises 15 residues. The germline CDR1 and CDR2 sequences are LNHNV and YYDKDF (reference sequence). Trimming left V 1 base short and J 1 base short, with 11 bases between. CDR3 sequence (DNA): TGTGCCACCAGCAGAGGGGGAGACGAGTCCTACGAGCAGTACTTC. Residues: CATSRGGDESYEQYF.